This T cell receptor (beta chain) stems from a study of early T cells in non-severe SARS-CoV-2 infection (dated by TCRdb to 2020 to 2023). Broadly, across the study: Bulk RNA from unsorted whole blood was used for TCR sequencing, so alpha and beta chains could not be paired. Overall study results and their limits: VDJdb matching was skewed toward anti-spike CD8 responses and likely underestimated virus-specific expansions, missing private and CD4 specificities.

This clonotype has a handful of counts. Its specific antigen is unknown. Base qualities are not provided; no much larger clone lies one nucleotide away. The library was obtained by 5' RACE. Instrument used: NextSeq 500. In the TCR library protocol, unique molecular identifiers were attached to individual cDNA molecules to correct for PCR bias and sequencing error. Both TCR alpha and beta chains were sequenced, and tight co-correlation was observed between alpha and beta sequence abundances in each sample. In the paper's pipeline: Decombinator V4 was used to annotate TCR sequences for V gene, J gene and CDR3. TCRs were defined as expanded if a significant change between any two time points was detected under a Poisson model with p below 0.0001. TCR abundances were normalised to the total number of TCRs sequenced per sample and expressed as counts per million. MAIT TCRs were defined by TRAV1-2 paired with TRAJ12, TRAJ20 or TRAJ33, and iNKT TCRs by TRAV10 paired with TRAJ18. VDJdb, accessed on 1 November 2021, was searched for TCRs annotated for CMV, EBV and SARS-CoV-2, and TCRs annotated for more than one antigen were excluded. Using fastp at Q25 and MiXCR, TCRdb reprocessed the public reads and kept productive beta chains. Every entry covers one CDR3 protein and lists the most common genes and DNA from its rows. TCRdb, not the authors, supplied the V and J calls. The sample data list about 77,000 distinct CDR3 sequences, and 9% to 10% of these were observed just once. Jointly, the top ten make up more than 4.5% of the sample.

Spanning cysteine to phenylalanine, the CDR3 consists of 12 amino acids. The read is trimmed to its CDR3 DNA, 36 bases read in frame from base 1. Deletion took 5 bases off V and 11 bases off J, with a span of 14 bases between the germline ends. Reading the germline V gene gives CDR1 MGHRA and CDR2 YSYEKL. Set within a cohort of healthcare workers in London, UK, this nested case-control study involved weekly PCR testing of nasopharyngeal swabs along with blood sampling. Between 23 and 31 March 2020, the week of the UK lockdown, healthcare workers were enrolled and then followed up weekly for as long as 16 weeks.

The sequenced sample was whole blood. In this chain, TRBV4-1 is recombined with TRBJ2-3; a tentative D call is TRBD1 (6 bases match). The source of this sequence is an adult who was a healthcare worker with PCR-confirmed SARS-CoV-2 infection or an uninfected control (not recorded which). The CDR3 loop reads CASSSTGDGQYF. The DNA sequence is TGCGCCAGCAGCTCGACAGGAGACGGGCAGTATTTT.